One sample yielded the 6 T cell receptor beta chains listed below, sequenced in a study of cytomegalovirus exposure and HLA in healthy donors. PCR was performed using 60 Vbeta and 13 Jbeta primers. Clones were sequenced by immunoSEQ multiplex PCR, and TCRdb holds only the in-frame ones, with some missing. The sample holds tens of thousands of clones, under 80% seen once. Sequenced sample: PBMCs. These receptors were collected from a woman aged 25 to 45 in good health and CMV-seronegative.

V and J are TRBV13 and TRBJ1-1, with TRBD1 as a possible D gene (6 bases). The length of the CDR3 is 17 residues. Trimming pared 5 bases from V and 8 bases from J, leaving 27 bases between. Germline CDR1 reads PRHDT; CDR2 reads FYEKMQ (reference sequence). In nucleotides, the CDR3 is TGTGCCAGCAGCCGGGCACCCCGGACAGTTAGTGGCGGCGAAGCTTTCTTT. Amino acids: CASSRAPRTVSGGEAFF.

V is TRBV11-2 and J is TRBJ2-5; 7 bases align to TRBD2. The germline V gene has CDR1 SGHAT and CDR2 FQNNGV. The CDR3 runs to 16 residues. V shed 5 bases, J shed 4 bases, and the junction held 13 bases outside the gene matches. This CDR3 reads CASSQSLAVKGETQYF. The CDR3 DNA reads TGTGCCAGCAGCCAATCCCTAGCGGTAAAGGGAGAGACCCAGTACTTC.

About this clone itself: Compared with germline, one end of the junction differs, possibly owing to a read error. V usage is TRBV7-9 and J usage is TRBJ2-1, with D unresolved. The CDR3 is 12 amino acids. The germline V gene has CDR1 SEHNR and CDR2 FQNEAQ (reference sequence). CDR3 sequence: CSSSLGAFEQFF. The CDR3 nucleotides are TGTTCCAGCAGCTTAGGAGCCTTTGAGCAGTTCTTC.

The genes are TRBV27 and TRBJ1-4; perhaps TRBD1 as D (6 bases). CDR1 is MNHEY and CDR2 is SMNVEV in the germline V gene (reference sequence). Trimming took 0 bases from V and 8 from J, leaving 13 bases between them. This CDR3 is 15 amino acids long. The CDR3 DNA sequence: TGTGCCAGCAGTTTATCTAGGGGGTACGAGGAAAAACTGTTTTTT. Protein: CASSLSRGYEEKLFF. Full variable domain (missing parts from reference TRBV27 and TRBJ1-4): EAQVTQNPRYLITVTGKKLTVTCSQNMNHEYMSWYRQDPGLGLRQIYYSMNVEVTDKGDVPEGYKVSRKEKRNFPLILESPSPNQTSLYFCASSLSRGYEEKLFFGSGTQLSVL.

The DNA for the CDR3 is TGTGCCAGCAGCTTGTGGGACAGGGCCTACGAGCAGTACTTC. Residues: CASSLWDRAYEQYF. The chain recombines TRBV5-4 with TRBJ2-7; 9 bases are shared with TRBD1. Germline V gives CDR1 SGHNT, CDR2 YYREEE (reference sequence). The length of the CDR3 is 14 residues. Trimming cost V 1 base and J 2 bases; bases outside gene matches: 1.

The V call is TRBV5-1, the J call TRBJ2-7; 10 bases are shared with TRBD1. CDR1 is SGHRS and CDR2 is YFSETQ in the germline V gene. CDR3 size: 16 residues. V dropped 0 bases and J dropped 3; count of bases not matched to a gene: 6. DNA of the CDR3: TGCGCCAGCAGCTTGGCCGTGGGACAGGGGAACTACGAGCAGTACTTC. Protein product: CASSLAVGQGNYEQYF.